A selection of T cell receptor beta chains follows, all from one sample in a study of T cells after yellow fever vaccination. TCRdb passed the 5' RACE reads through MiXCR, listing each CDR3 protein once. The table has hundreds of thousands of distinct CDR3 sequences, approximately 13% seen once. The input for sequencing was PBMCs, taken on the day of the yellow fever booster vaccination. The origin of the receptors is a man aged 25-45 years who received the YFV17D yellow fever vaccine. CDR3s include the opening cysteine and the closing phenylalanine or tryptophan. D genes are given only for firm matches. Rows give clone size only sometimes, using once, few, many, or a class for an expanded clone.

D gene	clone size	V gene	J gene	CDR3 length	CDR3 DNA	CDR3 protein
TRBD1	few	TRBV5-1	TRBJ2-7	14	TGCGCCAGCACACCCGGGACAGAGTTCTACGAGCAGTACTTC	CASTPGTEFYEQYF
NA	few	TRBV7-9	TRBJ2-1	15	TGTGCCAGCAGCTTGCAACAGGGTCTCCTCAATGAGCAGTTCTTC	CASSLQQGLLNEQFF
TRBD2	many	TRBV12-3/TRBV12-4	TRBJ2-7	14	TGTGCCAGCAGTCTCCTAGCGGGAGGTCTCGAGCAGTACTTC	CASSLLAGGLEQYF
NA	NA	TRBV5-4	TRBJ2-4	15	TGTGCCAGCAGCCCGACGGGTGCAGCCAAAAACATTCAGTACTTC	CASSPTGAAKNIQYF
TRBD1	few	TRBV28	TRBJ1-6	16	TGTGCCAGCAGTGGACCGGGACAGCAGTTTGGTTCACCCCTCCACTTT	CASSGPGQQFGSPLHF
TRBD1	NA	TRBV7-9	TRBJ2-1	16	TGTGCCAGCAGCCCAGGACGGGACAGGGGGTGGAATGAGCAGTTCTTC	CASSPGRDRGWNEQFF
NA	NA	TRBV5-4	TRBJ2-7	12	TGTGCCAGCAGCTTTCAGAGTTCGGTACAGTACTTC	CASSFQSSVQYF
TRBD2	few	TRBV7-2	TRBJ2-1	17	TGTGCCAGCAGCCCTCGTAGCGGGAGGGTGACCTACAATGAGCAGTTCTTC	CASSPRSGRVTYNEQFF
TRBD2	few	TRBV5-1	TRBJ2-7	19	TGCGCCAGCAGAAACTGGACTAGCGGGAGACATTCAAGGTCCTACGAGCAGTACTTC	CASRNWTSGRHSRSYEQYF
NA	few	TRBV5-1	TRBJ2-7	13	TGCGCCAGCAGCTTCACGGAAAACTACGAGCAGTACTTC	CASSFTENYEQYF
TRBD1	few	TRBV12-3/TRBV12-4	TRBJ2-1	15	TGTGCCAGCAGCCAACAGAACAGGGGAGCCGGGGAGCAGTTCTTC	CASSQQNRGAGEQFF
NA	few	TRBV7-9	TRBJ2-3	15	TGTGCCAGCAGCTTAGGTCTCCACAGCACAGATACGCAGTATTTT	CASSLGLHSTDTQYF
NA	many	TRBV12-3/TRBV12-4	TRBJ2-3	15	TGTGCCAGCAGTTTAGCGGCCGCCAGCACAGATACGCAGTATTTT	CASSLAAASTDTQYF
TRBD1	NA	TRBV6-1	TRBJ2-4	15	TGTGCCAGCAGACCCCTAGGACAGGGGTTAAACATTCAGTACTTC	CASRPLGQGLNIQYF